The entry below gives a single T cell receptor beta chain sequence along with its context. In the authors' workflow: The assay estimated nucleated cells by amplifying reference gene primers. Some clones are missing from TCRdb's copy, which holds only in-frame ones; the method was immunoSEQ multiplex PCR. The V and J calls and clone size were taken over from that table, and D and trimming were inferred from the DNA. The sample lists 95,000 to 100,000 clones, 90% to 95% occurring once. V shed 3 bases and J shed 2 bases, with 14 bases lying between them. This CDR3 region has 15 residues. CDR1 is SGHNT, CDR2 YYREEE, per germline (reference sequence). The record originates from a study of blood T cell repertoires in COVID-19. Study in general: From the United States, Italy and Spain came samples of acute and convalescent COVID-19.

V gene TRBV5-4 combines with J gene TRBJ1-1, with a possible D match to TRBD1 (6 bases). The receptor was derived from a man aged 50 to 60 with acute or convalescent COVID-19. Sequenced material: peripheral blood. The CDR3 here is CASSSSGGRNTEAFF. As DNA, the CDR3 is TGTGCCAGCAGCTCCTCGGGGGGGCGAAACACTGAAGCTTTCTTT.